This is a list of T cell receptor beta chains from one sample in a study of identical twins. TCRdb reanalysed the 5' RACE reads using MiXCR and keeps one entry per CDR3 protein. The sample has approximately 230,000 distinct CDR3 sequences, 5.5% to 7.5% seen once. These data were also filed under a second study, of T cells expressing NK-cell markers.

The sample taken for sequencing was CD8+ T cells sorted from blood. The receptor set was obtained from a woman under 30 in good health. The CDR3 runs from the conserved cysteine through the conserved F or W. The order of the fields is V gene, J gene, clone size, D gene, CDR3 length, CDR3 DNA, CDR3 protein. The D gene is left open where the match is weak. Where a row states a size, it is once, few, many or the class of an expanded clone; other rows omit it.

v_gene: TRBV20-1; j_gene: TRBJ2-7; abundance: many; d_gene: TRBD1; len: 12; CDR3nt: TGCAGTGCTCCGGGACAGGCCTACGAGCAGTACTTC; CDR3aa: CSAPGQAYEQYF
v_gene: TRBV6-1; j_gene: TRBJ2-2; abundance: NA; d_gene: TRBD1; len: 15; CDR3nt: TGTGCCAGCAGGCTGGGACAGGGGTCCACCGGGGAGCTGTTTTTT; CDR3aa: CASRLGQGSTGELFF
v_gene: TRBV20-1; j_gene: TRBJ1-2; abundance: many; d_gene: NA; len: 15; CDR3nt: TGCAGTGCTAGAGAGGGAGGCCCAAACGGGAAAGGCTACACCTTC; CDR3aa: CSAREGGPNGKGYTF
v_gene: TRBV27; j_gene: TRBJ2-3; abundance: NA; d_gene: NA; len: 15; CDR3nt: TGTGCCAGCAGTTTACGGCCTTCTACCACAGATACGCAGTATTTT; CDR3aa: CASSLRPSTTDTQYF
v_gene: TRBV20-1; j_gene: TRBJ2-7; abundance: few; d_gene: NA; len: 15; CDR3nt: TGCAGTGCTAGAGATCCGAGGGGGGGCCCCTACGAGCAGTACTTC; CDR3aa: CSARDPRGGPYEQYF
v_gene: TRBV5-5; j_gene: TRBJ2-7; abundance: many; d_gene: NA; len: 14; CDR3nt: TGTGCCAGCAGCGTCCGGGACGGACCCTACGAGCAGTACTTC; CDR3aa: CASSVRDGPYEQYF
v_gene: TRBV20-1; j_gene: TRBJ2-1; abundance: NA; d_gene: NA; len: 15; CDR3nt: TGCAGTGCTCCCGAGCCTGGGTCAAAATCGGCTCAGCAGTTCTTC; CDR3aa: CSAPEPGSKSAQQFF
v_gene: TRBV5-1; j_gene: TRBJ2-7; abundance: NA; d_gene: NA; len: 13; CDR3nt: TGCGCCAGCAGCTTCACGGATTCCTACGAGCAGTACTTC; CDR3aa: CASSFTDSYEQYF
v_gene: TRBV7-2; j_gene: TRBJ2-7; abundance: once; d_gene: NA; len: 14; CDR3nt: TGTGCCAGCAGCTACTTCAGGGTGAGCTACGAGCAGTACTTC; CDR3aa: CASSYFRVSYEQYF
v_gene: TRBV9; j_gene: TRBJ1-6; abundance: few; d_gene: TRBD1; len: 16; CDR3nt: TGTGCCAGCAGCGTAGAAAGGACAGGGTCGAACTCACCCCTCCACTTT; CDR3aa: CASSVERTGSNSPLHF
v_gene: TRBV7-9; j_gene: TRBJ2-7; abundance: NA; d_gene: NA; len: 14; CDR3nt: TGTGCCAGCAGCCCCGCTAAGGACAGCTACGAGCAGTACTTC; CDR3aa: CASSPAKDSYEQYF
v_gene: TRBV2; j_gene: TRBJ2-7; abundance: many; d_gene: NA; len: 11; CDR3nt: TGTGCCAGCAGTGGCGGGCACGAGCAGTACTTC; CDR3aa: CASSGGHEQYF
v_gene: TRBV5-1; j_gene: TRBJ2-7; abundance: many; d_gene: NA; len: 12; CDR3nt: TGCGCCAGCAGCCGGGGGGCGTACGAGCAGTACTTC; CDR3aa: CASSRGAYEQYF
v_gene: TRBV27; j_gene: TRBJ2-7; abundance: many; d_gene: NA; len: 12; CDR3nt: TGTGCCAGCTCCTCAGGGACCTACGAGCAGTACTTC; CDR3aa: CASSSGTYEQYF
v_gene: TRBV20-1; j_gene: TRBJ1-4; abundance: many; d_gene: NA; len: 13; CDR3nt: TGCAGTGCTACGACGTACAGCCGTGAAAAACTGTTTTTT; CDR3aa: CSATTYSREKLFF
v_gene: TRBV30; j_gene: TRBJ1-1; abundance: few; d_gene: NA; len: 11; CDR3nt: TGTGCCTGGAACGGGAACACTGAAGCTTTCTTT; CDR3aa: CAWNGNTEAFF
v_gene: TRBV9; j_gene: TRBJ2-2; abundance: NA; d_gene: TRBD1; len: 16; CDR3nt: TGTGCCAGCAGCGTGGGGGGGACAGGGACGGCCGGGGAGCTGTTTTTT; CDR3aa: CASSVGGTGTAGELFF
v_gene: TRBV30; j_gene: TRBJ2-7; abundance: few; d_gene: NA; len: 14; CDR3nt: TGTGCCTGGAGATTAAGCAGGGCCCCCTACGAGCAGTACTTC; CDR3aa: CAWRLSRAPYEQYF
v_gene: TRBV3-1; j_gene: TRBJ2-2; abundance: NA; d_gene: TRBD2; len: 17; CDR3nt: TGTGCCAGCAGCCATCTCAGCGGGGGGCGGAACACCGGGGAGCTGTTTTTT; CDR3aa: CASSHLSGGRNTGELFF
v_gene: TRBV12-3/TRBV12-4; j_gene: TRBJ1-1; abundance: many; d_gene: NA; len: 13; CDR3nt: TGTGCCAGCAGTTTCGGCATTGGGGACTGGACTTTCTTT; CDR3aa: CASSFGIGDWTFF
v_gene: TRBV6-1; j_gene: TRBJ2-2; abundance: few; d_gene: NA; len: 16; CDR3nt: TGTGCCAGCACCCCCTATGGGGCTGTATACACCGGGGAGCTGTTTTTT; CDR3aa: CASTPYGAVYTGELFF
v_gene: TRBV9; j_gene: TRBJ1-2; abundance: NA; d_gene: TRBD1; len: 15; CDR3nt: TGTGCCAGCAGCCCGAGACAGGGGGCTAGCTATGGCTACACCTTC; CDR3aa: CASSPRQGASYGYTF
v_gene: TRBV7-9; j_gene: TRBJ2-1; abundance: many; d_gene: NA; len: 14; CDR3nt: TGTGCCAGCAGCTTAACAGCGCTGTACAATGAGCAGTTCTTC; CDR3aa: CASSLTALYNEQFF
v_gene: TRBV9; j_gene: TRBJ2-3; abundance: many; d_gene: NA; len: 17; CDR3nt: TGTGCCAGCAGCCTTCCCGCCGGGAGCGGAAGCACAGATACGCAGTATTTT; CDR3aa: CASSLPAGSGSTDTQYF
v_gene: TRBV7-9; j_gene: TRBJ2-1; abundance: many; d_gene: NA; len: 11; CDR3nt: TGTGCCAGCAGCCGTAAGAATGAGCAGTTCTTC; CDR3aa: CASSRKNEQFF
v_gene: TRBV7-2; j_gene: TRBJ2-7; abundance: NA; d_gene: TRBD2; len: 15; CDR3nt: TGTGCCAGCAGCGTAACTAGCGGGAGTAGCGACGAGCAGTACTTC; CDR3aa: CASSVTSGSSDEQYF
v_gene: TRBV19; j_gene: TRBJ2-1; abundance: few; d_gene: TRBD1; len: 13; CDR3nt: TGTGCCAGTAGTGCCTCGACAGGGGATGAGCAGTTCTTC; CDR3aa: CASSASTGDEQFF
v_gene: TRBV5-1; j_gene: TRBJ2-7; abundance: once; d_gene: NA; len: 12; CDR3nt: TGCGACAGCAGCTTGGGATCCTACGAGCAGTACTTC; CDR3aa: CDSSLGSYEQYF
v_gene: TRBV6-1; j_gene: TRBJ1-2; abundance: few; d_gene: NA; len: 14; CDR3nt: TGTGCCAGCACGAGGGGCTGGGAGGACTATGGCTACACCTTC; CDR3aa: CASTRGWEDYGYTF
v_gene: TRBV7-9; j_gene: TRBJ1-1; abundance: many; d_gene: NA; len: 15; CDR3nt: TGTGCCAGCAGCTTAAGTCCTAGAGTGAACACTGAAGCTTTCTTT; CDR3aa: CASSLSPRVNTEAFF
v_gene: TRBV5-5; j_gene: TRBJ2-3; abundance: few; d_gene: NA; len: 13; CDR3nt: TGTGCCAGCAGCTTGGAGCGCACAGATACGCAGTATTTT; CDR3aa: CASSLERTDTQYF